This T cell receptor (beta chain) comes out of a study of cytomegalovirus exposure and HLA in healthy donors. In the PCR, 60 Vbeta and 13 Jbeta primers were used. Profiling relied on immunoSEQ multiplex PCR, and the TCRdb table lists in-frame clones only, not all of them. The table lists 110,000 or so clones, around 66% of them singletons, with roughly 8.3% in the top ten. This CDR3 is built from 14 residues. Germline V CDR1 and CDR2: GTSNPN, SVGIG (reference sequence). Trimming removed 4 bases from V and 8 bases from J; junction bases left unmatched: 9. The material sequenced was PBMCs. The chain joins TRBV30 to TRBJ1-3; TRBD1 agrees at 9 bases. The sequence was obtained from a young man in good health and CMV-seropositive. The CDR3 DNA is TGTGCCTGGACCGACACAGGGGGCAAAGACACCATATATTTT. Its protein is CAWTDTGGKDTIYF.